The T cell receptor (beta chain) described here comes from a study of CD8 T cells in Susac syndrome. High-throughput TCR beta sequencing covered peripheral CD8+ and CD4+ T cells. Negative magnetic isolation gave CD8+ and CD4+ cells; FACS enriched CD8+ TEMRA. A quantity of about 0.5 to 1 ug RNA underwent reverse transcription using random hexamers. The amplification used immunoSEQ multiplex PCR on TCR beta CDR3; it spanned 54 Vbeta and 13 Jbeta. One entry per CDR3 protein, called by TCRdb with MiXCR from the immunoSEQ multiplex PCR reads. The table includes a few hundred thousand distinct CDR3 sequences, roughly 93% detected once. V shed 7 bases and J 0 bases; nucleotides not matched to a gene: 10. The CDR3 has 17 amino acids. The germline CDR1 and CDR2 sequences are MRHNA and SNTAGT.

The sequencing input was CD4+ T cells from PBMCs. The TCR sequence derives from a human donor with multiple sclerosis. This chain connects TRBV6-4 to TRBJ2-2; TRBD2 matches 8 bases. As DNA, the CDR3 is TGTGCCAGCACCCCTTCGGGGGGGGGCTCGAACACCGGGGAGCTGTTTTTT. Translation: CASTPSGGGSNTGELFF.